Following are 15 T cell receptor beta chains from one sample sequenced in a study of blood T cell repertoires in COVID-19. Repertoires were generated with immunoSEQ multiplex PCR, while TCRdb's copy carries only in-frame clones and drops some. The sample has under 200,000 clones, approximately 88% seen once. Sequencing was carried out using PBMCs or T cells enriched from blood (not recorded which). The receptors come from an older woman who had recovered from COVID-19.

The CDR3 spells CASSFTAQGSEAFF. Here the CDR3 DNA reads TGTGCCAGCAGCTTTACCGCACAGGGAAGTGAAGCTTTCTTT. The V call is TRBV7-2, the J call TRBJ1-1, with a possible D match to TRBD1 (6 bases). The CDR3 totals 14 residues. V was clipped by 3 bases and J by 7 bases, with 15 bases between them. Germline V lookup: CDR1 SGHTA, CDR2 FQGNSA.

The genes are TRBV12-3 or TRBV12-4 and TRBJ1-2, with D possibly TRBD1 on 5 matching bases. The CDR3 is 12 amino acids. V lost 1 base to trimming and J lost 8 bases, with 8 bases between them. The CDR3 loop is CASSLDRGGYTF. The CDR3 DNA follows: TGTGCCAGCAGTTTAGACCGGGGGGGCTACACCTTC.

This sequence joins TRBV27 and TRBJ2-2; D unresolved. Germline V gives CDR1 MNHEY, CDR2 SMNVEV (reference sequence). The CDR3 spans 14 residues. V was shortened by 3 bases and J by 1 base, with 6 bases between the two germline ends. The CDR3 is CASSFERNTGELFF. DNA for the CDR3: TGTGCCAGCAGTTTTGAGCGGAACACCGGGGAGCTGTTTTTT.

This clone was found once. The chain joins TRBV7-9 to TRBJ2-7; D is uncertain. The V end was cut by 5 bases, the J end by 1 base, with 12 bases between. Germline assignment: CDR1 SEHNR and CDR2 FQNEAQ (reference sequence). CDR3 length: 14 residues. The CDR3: CASSPNPGSYEQYF. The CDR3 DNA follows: TGTGCCAGCAGCCCCAATCCCGGGTCCTACGAGCAGTACTTC.

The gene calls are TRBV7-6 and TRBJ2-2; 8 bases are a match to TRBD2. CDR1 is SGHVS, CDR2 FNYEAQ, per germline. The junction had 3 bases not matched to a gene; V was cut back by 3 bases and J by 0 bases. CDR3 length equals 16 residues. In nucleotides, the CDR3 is TGTGCCAGCAGCTTCGACGGGGGGGCGAACACCGGGGAGCTGTTTTTT. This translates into CASSFDGGANTGELFF.

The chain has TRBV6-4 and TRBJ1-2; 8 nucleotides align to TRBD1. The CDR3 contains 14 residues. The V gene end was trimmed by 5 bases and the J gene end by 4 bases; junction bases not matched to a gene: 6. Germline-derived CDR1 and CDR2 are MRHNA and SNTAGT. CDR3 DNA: TGTGCCAGCAGTAAACAGGGGGGGGCCTATGGCTACACCTTC. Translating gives CASSKQGGAYGYTF.

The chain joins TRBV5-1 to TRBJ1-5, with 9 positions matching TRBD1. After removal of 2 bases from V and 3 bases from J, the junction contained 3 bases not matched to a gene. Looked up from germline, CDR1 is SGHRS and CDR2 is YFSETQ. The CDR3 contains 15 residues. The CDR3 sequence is CASSFGTGNNQPQHF. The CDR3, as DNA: TGCGCCAGCAGCTTTGGGACAGGGAACAATCAGCCCCAGCATTTT. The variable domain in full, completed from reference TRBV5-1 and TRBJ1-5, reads KAGVTQTPRYLIKTRGQQVTLSCSPISGHRSVSWYQQTPGQGLQFLFEYFSETQRNKGNFPGRFSGRQFSNSRSEMNVSTLELGDSALYLCASSFGTGNNQPQHFGDGTRLSIL.

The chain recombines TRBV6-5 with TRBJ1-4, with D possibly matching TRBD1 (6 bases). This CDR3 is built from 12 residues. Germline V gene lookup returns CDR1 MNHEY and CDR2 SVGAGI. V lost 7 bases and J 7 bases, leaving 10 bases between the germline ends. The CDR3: CASIQGGEKLFF. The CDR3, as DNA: TGTGCCAGCATACAGGGTGGTGAAAAACTGTTTTTT.

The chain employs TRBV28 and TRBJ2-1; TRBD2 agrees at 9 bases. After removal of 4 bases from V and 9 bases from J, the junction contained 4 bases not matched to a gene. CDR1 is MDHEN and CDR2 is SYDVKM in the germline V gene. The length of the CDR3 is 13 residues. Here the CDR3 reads CASSSGTSPEQFF. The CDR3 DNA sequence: TGTGCCAGCAGTTCAGGGACTAGCCCTGAGCAGTTCTTC.

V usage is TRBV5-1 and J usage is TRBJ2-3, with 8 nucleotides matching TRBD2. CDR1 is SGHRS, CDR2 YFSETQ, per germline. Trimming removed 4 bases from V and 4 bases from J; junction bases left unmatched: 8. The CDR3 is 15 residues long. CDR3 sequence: CASSPRGGAADTQYF. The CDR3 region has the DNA TGCGCCAGCAGCCCCCGGGGGGGGGCCGCAGATACGCAGTATTTT.

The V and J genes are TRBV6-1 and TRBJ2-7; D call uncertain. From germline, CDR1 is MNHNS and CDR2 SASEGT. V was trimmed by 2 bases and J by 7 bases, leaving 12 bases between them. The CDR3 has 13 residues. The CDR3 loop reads CASSENYFGEQYF. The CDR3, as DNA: TGTGCCAGCAGTGAAAACTACTTCGGGGAGCAGTACTTC.

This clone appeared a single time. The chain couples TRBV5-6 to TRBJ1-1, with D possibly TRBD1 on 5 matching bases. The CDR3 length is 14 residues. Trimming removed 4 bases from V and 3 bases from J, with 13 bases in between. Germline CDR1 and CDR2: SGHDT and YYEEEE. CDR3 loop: CASSMTVAHTEAFF. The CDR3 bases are TGTGCCAGCAGCATGACAGTAGCTCACACTGAAGCTTTCTTT.

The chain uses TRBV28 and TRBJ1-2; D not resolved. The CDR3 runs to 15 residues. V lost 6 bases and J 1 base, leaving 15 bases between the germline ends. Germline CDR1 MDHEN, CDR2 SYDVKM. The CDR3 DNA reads TGTGCCAGCAGCGATCCAGCCACAGATAACTATGGCTACACCTTC. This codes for CASSDPATDNYGYTF.

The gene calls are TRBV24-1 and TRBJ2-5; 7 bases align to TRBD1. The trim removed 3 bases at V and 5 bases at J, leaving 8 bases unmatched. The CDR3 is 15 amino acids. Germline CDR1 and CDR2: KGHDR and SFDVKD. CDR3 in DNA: TGTGCCACCAGTGATCCCCGGGACAGCCCGGAGACCCAGTACTTC. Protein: CATSDPRDSPETQYF.

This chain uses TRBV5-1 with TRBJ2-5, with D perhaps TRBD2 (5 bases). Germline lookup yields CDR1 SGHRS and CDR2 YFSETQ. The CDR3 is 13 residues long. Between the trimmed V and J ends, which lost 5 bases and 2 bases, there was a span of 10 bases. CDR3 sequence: CASSRTRQETQYF. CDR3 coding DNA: TGCGCCAGCAGTCGGACTCGACAAGAGACCCAGTACTTC.